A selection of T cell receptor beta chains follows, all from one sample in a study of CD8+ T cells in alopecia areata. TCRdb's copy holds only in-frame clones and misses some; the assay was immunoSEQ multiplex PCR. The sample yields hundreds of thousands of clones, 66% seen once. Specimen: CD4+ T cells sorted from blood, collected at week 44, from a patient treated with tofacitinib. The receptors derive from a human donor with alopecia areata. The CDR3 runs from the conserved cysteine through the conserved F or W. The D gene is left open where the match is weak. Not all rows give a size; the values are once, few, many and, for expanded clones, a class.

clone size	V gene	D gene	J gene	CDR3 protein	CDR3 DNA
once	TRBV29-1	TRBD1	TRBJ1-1	CSVAYFGQANTEAFF	TGCAGCGTTGCATACTTTGGACAGGCGAACACTGAAGCTTTCTTT
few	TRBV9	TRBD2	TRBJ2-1	CASSPHGGGTSYNEQFF	TGTGCCAGCAGCCCCCACGGGGGGGGGACCTCCTACAATGAGCAGTTCTTC
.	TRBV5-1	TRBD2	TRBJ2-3	CASSLGRGDFTDTQYF	TGCGCCAGCAGCTTAGGACGGGGGGACTTCACAGATACGCAGTATTTT
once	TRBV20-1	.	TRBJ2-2	CSARDGGELFF	TGCAGTGCTAGAGACGGTGGGGAGCTGTTTTTT
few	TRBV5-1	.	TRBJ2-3	CASSPALAGTDTQYF	TGCGCCAGCAGCCCGGCCCTGGCCGGCACAGATACGCAGTATTTT
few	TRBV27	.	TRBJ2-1	CASTLIIFVNEQFF	TGTGCCAGCACCCTAATTATTTTTGTCAATGAGCAGTTCTTC
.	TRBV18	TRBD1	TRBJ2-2	CASSTADRAIPGELFF	TGTGCCAGCTCAACGGCGGACAGGGCCATACCCGGGGAGCTGTTTTTT
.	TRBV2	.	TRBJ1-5	CASSAYRDQPQHF	TGTGCCAGCAGTGCATACCGAGATCAGCCCCAGCATTTT
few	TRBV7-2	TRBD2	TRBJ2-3	CASSPTTRGVTQYF	TGTGCCAGCAGCCCGACGACGCGGGGGGTTACGCAGTATTTT
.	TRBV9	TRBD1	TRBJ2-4	CASSRGQGTKNIQYF	TGTGCCAGCAGCAGGGGACAGGGGACCAAAAACATTCAGTACTTC
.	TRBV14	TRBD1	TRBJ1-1	CASSLWTGRTEAFF	TGTGCCAGCAGCCTATGGACAGGGCGGACTGAAGCTTTCTTT
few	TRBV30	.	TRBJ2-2	CAWSLGGSFTGELFF	TGTGCCTGGAGTTTAGGGGGGTCTTTCACCGGGGAGCTGTTTTTT
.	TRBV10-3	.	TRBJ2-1	CATQDSTNNEQFF	TGTGCCACCCAGGACAGCACAAACAATGAGCAGTTCTTC
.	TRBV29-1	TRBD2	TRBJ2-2	CSVGTSGLTGELFF	TGCAGCGTGGGGACTAGCGGGCTCACCGGGGAGCTGTTTTTT
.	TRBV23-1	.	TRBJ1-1	CASRESMVRSEAFF	TGCGCCAGCAGAGAATCAATGGTGCGCTCTGAAGCTTTCTTT
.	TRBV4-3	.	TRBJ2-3	CASSQGFSMSTDTQYF	TGCGCCAGCAGCCAAGGTTTTAGTATGAGCACAGATACGCAGTATTTT
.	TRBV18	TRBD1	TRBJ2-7	CASSPTGGSYEQYF	TGTGCCAGCTCACCAACAGGGGGATCCTACGAGCAGTACTTC
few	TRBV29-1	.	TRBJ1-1	CSVTPSSTEAFF	TGCAGCGTTACTCCTTCGAGCACTGAAGCTTTCTTT
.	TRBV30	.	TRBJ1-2	CAWSVLGTYGYTF	TGTGCCTGGAGTGTACTGGGGACCTATGGCTACACCTTC
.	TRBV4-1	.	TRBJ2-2	CASSQDFPPGNTGELFF	TGCGCCAGCAGCCAAGATTTTCCCCCAGGAAACACCGGGGAGCTGTTTTTT
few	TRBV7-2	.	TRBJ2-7	CASSLDGRSSSYEQYF	TGTGCCAGCAGCTTAGACGGACGATCTAGCTCCTACGAGCAGTACTTC
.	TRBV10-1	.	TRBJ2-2	CASSTGQLLTGELFF	TGCGCCAGCAGTACGGGACAACTTCTTACCGGGGAGCTGTTTTTT
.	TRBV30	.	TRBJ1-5	CALQRRGSNQPQHF	TGTGCCCTACAGAGGAGGGGTAGCAATCAGCCCCAGCATTTT
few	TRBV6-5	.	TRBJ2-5	CASRGLAAPETQYF	TGTGCCAGCAGGGGCTTGGCGGCCCCAGAGACCCAGTACTTC
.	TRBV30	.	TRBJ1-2	CAWSGQGDGGYTF	TGTGCCTGGAGCGGGCAGGGCGATGGTGGCTACACCTTC
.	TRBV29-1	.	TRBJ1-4	CSVDSGGEKLFF	TGCAGCGTTGATTCCGGGGGAGAAAAACTGTTTTTT
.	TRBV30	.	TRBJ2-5	CAWSATTARETQYF	TGTGCCTGGAGCGCTACTACCGCGAGGGAGACCCAGTACTTC
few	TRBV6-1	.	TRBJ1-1	CASSVQTNTEAFF	TGTGCCAGCAGTGTACAAACGAACACTGAAGCTTTCTTT
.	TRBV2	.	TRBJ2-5	CASSDWTVQETQYF	TGTGCCAGCAGTGACTGGACAGTTCAAGAGACCCAGTACTTC
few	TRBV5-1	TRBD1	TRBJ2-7	CASIGTGSYEQYF	TGCGCCAGCATCGGGACAGGGTCCTACGAGCAGTACTTC
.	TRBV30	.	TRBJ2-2	CAWSGGYYGELFF	TGTGCCTGGAGCGGGGGCTACTACGGGGAGCTGTTTTTT
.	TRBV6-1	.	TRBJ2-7	CASSGPPSYEQYF	TGTGCCAGCAGTGGCCCTCCCTCCTACGAGCAGTACTTC
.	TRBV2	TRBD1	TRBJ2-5	CASSGGQGQETQYF	TGTGCCAGCAGTGGGGGACAGGGCCAGGAGACCCAGTACTTC
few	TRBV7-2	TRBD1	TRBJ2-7	CASSFVTGAYEQYF	TGTGCCAGCAGCTTTGTAACAGGGGCCTACGAGCAGTACTTC
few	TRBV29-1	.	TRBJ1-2	CSVGGQLYGYTF	TGCAGCGTGGGAGGACAGCTCTATGGCTACACCTTC
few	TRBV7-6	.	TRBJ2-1	CASSHPYKGRNEQFF	TGTGCCAGCAGCCACCCCTATAAGGGTAGAAATGAGCAGTTCTTC
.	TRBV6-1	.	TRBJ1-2	CASGGHGYTF	TGTGCCAGCGGGGGTCACGGCTACACCTTC
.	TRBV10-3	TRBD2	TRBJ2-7	CATQRGAAYEQYF	TGTGCCACCCAGCGGGGAGCGGCCTACGAGCAGTACTTC
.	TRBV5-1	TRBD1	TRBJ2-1	CASSLGDRDSHEQFF	TGCGCCAGCAGCCTCGGGGACAGGGATTCCCATGAGCAGTTCTTC
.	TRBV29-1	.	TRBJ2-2	CSVWGGELFF	TGCAGCGTTTGGGGCGGGGAGCTGTTTTTT
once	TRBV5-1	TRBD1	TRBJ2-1	CASSLDWTGGNEQFF	TGCGCCAGCAGCTTGGATTGGACAGGGGGCAATGAGCAGTTCTTC
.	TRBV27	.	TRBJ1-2	CASMPRAAYGYTF	TGTGCCAGCATGCCCAGGGCGGCCTATGGCTACACCTTC
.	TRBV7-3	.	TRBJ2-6	CASSRDPSSGANVLTF	TGTGCCAGCAGCCGAGACCCGAGCTCTGGGGCCAACGTCCTGACTTTC
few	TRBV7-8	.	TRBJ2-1	CASSLIPGVNEQFF	TGTGCCAGCAGCTTAATCCCCGGGGTCAATGAGCAGTTCTTC
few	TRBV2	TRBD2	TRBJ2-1	CASKLLAGRDEQFF	TGTGCCAGCAAGTTACTAGCGGGGAGGGATGAGCAGTTCTTC
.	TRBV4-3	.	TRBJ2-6	CASSPGRSGANVLTF	TGCGCCAGCAGCCCCGGACGGTCTGGGGCCAACGTCCTGACTTTC
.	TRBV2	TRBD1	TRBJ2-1	CASLQGLKVNEQFF	TGTGCCAGCTTACAGGGGCTCAAAGTCAATGAGCAGTTCTTC
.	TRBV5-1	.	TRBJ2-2	CASSLVQTTGELFF	TGCGCCAGCAGCTTGGTTCAGACCACCGGGGAGCTGTTTTTT
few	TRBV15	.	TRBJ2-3	CATSQRDLTDTQYF	TGTGCCACCAGCCAACGAGACCTTACAGATACGCAGTATTTT
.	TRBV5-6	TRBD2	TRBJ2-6	CASSTRLFGGSSGANVLTF	TGTGCCAGCAGCACCCGTTTGTTTGGCGGGAGCTCTGGGGCCAACGTCCTGACTTTC
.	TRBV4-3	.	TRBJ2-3	CASSQEGAGLDTQYF	TGCGCCAGCAGCCAAGAGGGCGCAGGGCTAGATACGCAGTATTTT
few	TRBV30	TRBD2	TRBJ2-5	CAWSGTGRETQYF	TGTGCCTGGAGTGGAACCGGGAGGGAGACCCAGTACTTC
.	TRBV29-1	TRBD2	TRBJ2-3	CSVASGAYTDTQYF	TGCAGCGTGGCTAGCGGGGCTTACACAGATACGCAGTATTTT
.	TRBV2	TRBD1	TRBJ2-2	CASGGTGDHTGELFF	TGTGCCAGCGGCGGGACAGGGGATCACACCGGGGAGCTGTTTTTT
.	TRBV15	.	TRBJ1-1	CATKFGDILGGGKAFF	TGTGCCACTAAGTTCGGGGACATCCTTGGGGGAGGTAAAGCTTTCTTT